One and the same sample provided the 10 T cell receptor beta chains below, sequenced in a study of T cell clusters in autoimmune cytopenias. TRB rearrangements were amplified by touch-down multiplex PCR with mixed TRB-A/B primers. After re-calling the multiplex PCR reads, TCRdb lists one entry per CDR3 protein, DNA absent. The listing records roughly 8,400 distinct CDR3 sequences. Tens of thousands of genome equivalents of blood DNA were amplified for TRB. The sequencing input was peripheral blood. These receptors came from a human donor with an autoimmune cytopenia or autoimmune hepatitis (not recorded which).

V gene TRBV12-3 or TRBV12-4 combines with J gene TRBJ1-1; TCRdb reports TRBD1, a call that lacks DNA to check it against. The CDR3 sequence is 15 residues long. The CDR3 sequence is CASTKGGAYKAEAFF.

This clonotype is called medium-sized based on its frequency. This chain connects TRBV7-9 to TRBJ2-1; the TRBD2 assignment by TCRdb is unverifiable without DNA. From germline, CDR1 is SEHNR and CDR2 FQNEAQ (reference sequence). This CDR3 is built from 12 residues. CDR3: CASTRSSDEQFF.

The gene calls are TRBV20-1 and TRBJ1-4; as DNA is missing, the TRBD1 call by TCRdb cannot be tested. The CDR3 is 14 residues long. Germline values: CDR1 DFQATT, CDR2 SNEGSKA (reference sequence). The CDR3 region is CSATTRGLGEKLFF.

Frequency places this clonotype as medium-sized (0.01 to 0.1%). The gene calls are TRBV6-1 and TRBJ2-5; the D gene TCRdb calls, TRBD1, cannot be checked with no DNA. There are 13 residues in the CDR3. CDR1 MNHNS and CDR2 SASEGT come from the germline V gene. CDR3 sequence: CASSQQGSETQYF.

Judged by frequency, this clonotype is medium-sized. The chain carries TRBV19 and TRBJ1-5. The CDR3 has 13 amino acids. Germline V gives CDR1 LNHDA, CDR2 SQIVND (reference sequence). CDR3 sequence reads: CASSIGGNQPQHF.

This chain joins TRBV10-3 and TRBJ1-1; TCRdb's assignment of TRBD1 cannot be checked, as there is no DNA. Germline V gives CDR1 ENHRY, CDR2 SYGVKD. This CDR3 region has 14 residues. CDR3 in amino acids: CAISEGQRNTEAFF.

J is TRBJ2-3 and V is TRBV5-1; TCRdb's D call of TRBD2 is untestable without DNA. CDR1 and CDR2 (germline): SGHRS, YFSETQ. This CDR3 region has 11 residues. The CDR3: CASHTSGRAIF.

The chain employs TRBV20-1 and TRBJ2-1; TCRdb calls TRBD2, which cannot be checked without DNA. CDR1 and CDR2 from the germline V gene are DFQATT and SNEGSKA (reference sequence). CDR3 length: 19 residues. The CDR3 reads CSARDRGTSGGAAYNEQFF.

The chain couples TRBV5-1 to TRBJ2-2; TCRdb selects TRBD2, and the lack of DNA leaves this call unchecked. The CDR3 extends over 14 amino acids. The V gene's germline CDR1 is SGHRS and CDR2 YFSETQ. The chain's CDR3 is CASKAGSNTGELFF.

The chain combines TRBV9 with TRBJ1-1. Germline CDR1 and CDR2: SGDLS and YYNGEE. The CDR3 has 13 amino acids. CDR3 region: CASSAQQNTEAFF.